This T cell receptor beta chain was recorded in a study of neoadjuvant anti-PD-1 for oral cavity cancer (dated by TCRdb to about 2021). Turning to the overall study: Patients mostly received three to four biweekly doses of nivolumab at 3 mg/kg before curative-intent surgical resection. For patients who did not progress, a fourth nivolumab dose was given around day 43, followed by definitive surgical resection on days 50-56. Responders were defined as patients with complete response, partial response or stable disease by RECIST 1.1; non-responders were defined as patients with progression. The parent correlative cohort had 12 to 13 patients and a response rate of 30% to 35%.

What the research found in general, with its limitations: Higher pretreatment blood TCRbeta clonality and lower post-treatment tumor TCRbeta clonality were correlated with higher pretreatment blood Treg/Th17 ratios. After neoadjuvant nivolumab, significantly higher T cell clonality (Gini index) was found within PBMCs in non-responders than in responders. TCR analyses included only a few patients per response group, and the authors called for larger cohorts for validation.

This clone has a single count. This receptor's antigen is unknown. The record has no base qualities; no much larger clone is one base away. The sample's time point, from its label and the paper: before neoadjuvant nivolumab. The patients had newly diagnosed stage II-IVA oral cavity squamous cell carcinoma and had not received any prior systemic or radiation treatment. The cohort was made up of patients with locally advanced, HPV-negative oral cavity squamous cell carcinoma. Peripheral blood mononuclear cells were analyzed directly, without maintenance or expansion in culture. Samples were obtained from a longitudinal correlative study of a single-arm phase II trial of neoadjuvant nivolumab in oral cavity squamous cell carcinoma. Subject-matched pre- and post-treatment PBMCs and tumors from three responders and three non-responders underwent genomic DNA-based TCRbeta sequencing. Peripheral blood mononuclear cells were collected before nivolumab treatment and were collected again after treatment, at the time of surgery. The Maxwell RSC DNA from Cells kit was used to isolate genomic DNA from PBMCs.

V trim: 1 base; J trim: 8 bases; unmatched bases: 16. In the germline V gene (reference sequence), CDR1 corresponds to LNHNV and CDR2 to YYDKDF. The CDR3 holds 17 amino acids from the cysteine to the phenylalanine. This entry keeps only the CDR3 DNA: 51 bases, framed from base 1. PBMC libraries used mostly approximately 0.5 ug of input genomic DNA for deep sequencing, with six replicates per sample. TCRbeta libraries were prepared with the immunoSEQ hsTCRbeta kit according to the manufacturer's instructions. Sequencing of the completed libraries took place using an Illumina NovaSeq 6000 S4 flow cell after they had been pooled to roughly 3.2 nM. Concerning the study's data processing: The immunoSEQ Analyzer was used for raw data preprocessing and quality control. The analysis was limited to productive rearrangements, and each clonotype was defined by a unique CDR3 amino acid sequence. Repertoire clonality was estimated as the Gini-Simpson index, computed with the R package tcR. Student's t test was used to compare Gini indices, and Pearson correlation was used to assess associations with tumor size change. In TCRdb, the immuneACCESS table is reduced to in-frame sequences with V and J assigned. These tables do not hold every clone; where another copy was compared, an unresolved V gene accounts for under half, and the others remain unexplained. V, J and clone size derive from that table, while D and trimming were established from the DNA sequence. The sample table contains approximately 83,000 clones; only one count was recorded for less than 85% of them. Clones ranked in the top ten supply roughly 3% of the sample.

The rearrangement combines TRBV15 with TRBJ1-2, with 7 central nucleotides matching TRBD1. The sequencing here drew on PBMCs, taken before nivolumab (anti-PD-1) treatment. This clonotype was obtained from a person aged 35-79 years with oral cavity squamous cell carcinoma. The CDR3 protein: CATSRAEFSRGAKGYTF. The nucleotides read TGTGCCACCAGCAGAGCCGAATTCAGCAGGGGGGCAAAGGGCTACACCTTC.